This T cell receptor (beta chain) was captured in a study of shared clonotypes between healthy human individuals. Naive-designated CD8 cells lacked CD45RO, were positively enriched for CCR7, and omitted terminally differentiated effector memory CD45RA+ cells. Clones were read by immunoSEQ multiplex PCR, and TCRdb kept only the in-frame ones, dropping some. The table lists roughly 550,000 clones, around 95% of them singletons. Study-wide results and limits: Generally, naive subsets came out with larger estimated richness than memory subsets.

As regards this clone: Its antigen is not identified.

This TCR derives from a woman aged 30 to 39 in good health. Sequences were obtained from naive CD8+ T cells sorted from blood.

CDR3: CASSLSRNSIQYF. The CDR3 DNA is TGTGCCAGCAGTTTATCGCGCAACAGCATTCAGTACTTC. The J gene is TRBJ2-4, the V gene TRBV27; D is unresolved. V lost 0 bases, J lost 9 bases, and 9 bases lay in between. There are 13 residues in the CDR3. The germline CDR1 and CDR2 sequences are MNHEY and SMNVEV (reference sequence).